The rows below give T cell receptor beta chains drawn from one sample of a study of cytomegalovirus exposure and HLA in healthy donors. Sequencing was performed with immunoSEQ multiplex PCR; in TCRdb, only in-frame clones are kept and a portion is missing. The table includes 110,000 or so clones, 70% to 85% detected once. The specimen sequenced was PBMCs. Receptor source: a man aged 35 to 55 in good health and CMV-seropositive. CDR3s include the opening cysteine and the closing phenylalanine or tryptophan. A D gene is named only where the DNA matches it firmly. Only some rows state a clone size, as once, few, many or a class for expanded clones.

cdr3_nt,cdr3_aa,v_call,cdr3_length,clone_size,j_call,d_call
TGTGCCAGCAGTTTAACAGGGGGGAACTATGGCTACACCTTC,CASSLTGGNYGYTF,TRBV27,14,.,TRBJ1-2,TRBD1
TGTGCCAGCTCTTGGACAGGGGGAGGCACCTGGAACAATGAGCAGTTCTTC,CASSWTGGGTWNNEQFF,TRBV18,17,.,TRBJ2-1,TRBD1
TGTGCCAGCAGTGGGACAGGGGGTTACGAGCAGTACTTC,CASSGTGGYEQYF,TRBV2,13,.,TRBJ2-7,TRBD1
TGTGCCAGCAGCCCAGGCCGGCTGGGCGGGGGGAACTACGAGCAGTACTTC,CASSPGRLGGGNYEQYF,TRBV9,17,.,TRBJ2-7,TRBD2
TGTGCCAGCAGCTTAGGGGCCCCATACGAGCAGTACTTC,CASSLGAPYEQYF,TRBV7-8,13,.,TRBJ2-7,.
TGTGCCAGCAGTTTAGGCGGGGACGCGTCCGGCTACACCTTC,CASSLGGDASGYTF,TRBV28,14,.,TRBJ1-2,.
TGTGCCAGCAGCGTAGCCGGGGAGCTGAACACTGAAGCTTTCTTT,CASSVAGELNTEAFF,TRBV9,15,.,TRBJ1-1,.
TGTGCCAGCAGTGAACCCGGGGGAAACACCATATATTTT,CASSEPGGNTIYF,TRBV25-1,13,.,TRBJ1-3,.
TGTGCCAGCAGCCCGTACTCCTCGTCACACAATGAGCAGTTCTTC,CASSPYSSSHNEQFF,TRBV7-8,15,few,TRBJ2-1,.
TGTGCCAGCAGCTTAGAGTTTCCGGGGAGTGAGCAGTACTTC,CASSLEFPGSEQYF,TRBV7-6,14,.,TRBJ2-7,.
TGTGCCAGCAGCCTACAGGACGGCTCTGGAAACACCATATATTTT,CASSLQDGSGNTIYF,TRBV9,15,.,TRBJ1-3,.
TGCGCCAGCAACCCGACAGGGGGGGGGTCACCCCTCCACTTT,CASNPTGGGSPLHF,TRBV5-1,14,.,TRBJ1-6,TRBD1
TGTGCCATCAGTGAGAGGGCACAAAATGCTGGGGGCGCGGGAGTCAAAAACATTCAGTACTTC,CAISERAQNAGGAGVKNIQYF,TRBV10-3,21,.,TRBJ2-4,.
TGTGCCAGCAGCATCGCCGGGCTAGCGGGGGCAGAGACCCAGTACTTC,CASSIAGLAGAETQYF,TRBV7-9,16,.,TRBJ2-5,TRBD2
TGTGCCAGCAGTTACGGGGGGGCCTTCTACAATGAGCAGTTCTTC,CASSYGGAFYNEQFF,TRBV27,15,.,TRBJ2-1,TRBD2
TGCGCCAGCAGCCAAGGGGGGGAAAGGAAGAACACTGAAGCTTTCTTT,CASSQGGERKNTEAFF,TRBV4-1,16,.,TRBJ1-1,.
TGTGCCACTAACGAGGAGTGGACTGAAGCTTTCTTT,CATNEEWTEAFF,TRBV6-6,12,.,TRBJ1-1,.
TGTGCCAGCAGCTTCTACGCAGGGTTGGGCACTGAAGCTTTCTTT,CASSFYAGLGTEAFF,TRBV7-3,15,once,TRBJ1-1,.
TGTGCCAGCAGTGCCAGGGGTCGCACAGATACGCAGTATTTT,CASSARGRTDTQYF,TRBV6-5,14,.,TRBJ2-3,.